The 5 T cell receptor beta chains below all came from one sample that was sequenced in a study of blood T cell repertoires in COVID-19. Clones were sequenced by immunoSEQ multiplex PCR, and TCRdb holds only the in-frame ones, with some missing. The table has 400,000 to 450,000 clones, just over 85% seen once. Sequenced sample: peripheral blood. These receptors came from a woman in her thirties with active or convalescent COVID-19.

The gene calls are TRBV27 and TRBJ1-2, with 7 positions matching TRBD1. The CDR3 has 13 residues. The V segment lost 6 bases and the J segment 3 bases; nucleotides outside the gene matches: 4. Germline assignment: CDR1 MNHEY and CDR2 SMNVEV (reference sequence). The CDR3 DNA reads TGTGCCAGCAGACTTGGGACAGACTATGGCTACACCTTC. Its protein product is CASRLGTDYGYTF.

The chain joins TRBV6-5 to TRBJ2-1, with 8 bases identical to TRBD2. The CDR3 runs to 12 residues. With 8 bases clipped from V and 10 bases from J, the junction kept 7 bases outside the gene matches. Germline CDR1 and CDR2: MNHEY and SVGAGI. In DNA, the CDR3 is TGTGCCAGCGCGGGGGGCCCGGGGGAGCAGTTCTTC. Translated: CASAGGPGEQFF.

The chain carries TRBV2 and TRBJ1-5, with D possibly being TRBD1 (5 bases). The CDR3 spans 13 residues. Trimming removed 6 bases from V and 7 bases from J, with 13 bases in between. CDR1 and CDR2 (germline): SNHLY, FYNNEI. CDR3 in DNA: TGTGCCAGCAGGGGGGGTCGGGACCAGCCCCAGCATTTT. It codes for CASRGGRDQPQHF.

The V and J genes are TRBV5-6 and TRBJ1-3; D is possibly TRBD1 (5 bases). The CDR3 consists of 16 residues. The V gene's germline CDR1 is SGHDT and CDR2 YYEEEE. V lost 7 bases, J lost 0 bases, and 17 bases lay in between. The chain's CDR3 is CASGPGGLFSGNTIYF. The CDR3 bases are TGTGCCAGCGGACCCGGGGGACTGTTCTCTGGAAACACCATATATTTT.

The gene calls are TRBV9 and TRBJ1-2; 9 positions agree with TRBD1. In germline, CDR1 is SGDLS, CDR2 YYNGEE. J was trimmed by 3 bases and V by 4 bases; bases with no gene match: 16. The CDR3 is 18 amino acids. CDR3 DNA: TGTGCCAGCAGCTCTACCGAGACCACAGGGGGCGGCGACTATGGCTACACCTTC. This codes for CASSSTETTGGGDYGYTF.